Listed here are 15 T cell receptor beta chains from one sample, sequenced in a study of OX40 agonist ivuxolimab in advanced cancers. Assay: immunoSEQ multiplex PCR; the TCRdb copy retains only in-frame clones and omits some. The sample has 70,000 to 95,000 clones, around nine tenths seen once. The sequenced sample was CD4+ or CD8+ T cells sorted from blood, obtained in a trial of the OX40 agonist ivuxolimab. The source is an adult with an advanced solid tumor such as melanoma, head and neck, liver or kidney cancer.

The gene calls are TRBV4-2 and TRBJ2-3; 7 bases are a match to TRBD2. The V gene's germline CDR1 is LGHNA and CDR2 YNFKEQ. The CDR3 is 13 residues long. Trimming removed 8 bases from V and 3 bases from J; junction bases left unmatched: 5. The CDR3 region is CASRTRGTDTQYF. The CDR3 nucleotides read TGTGCCAGCCGGACTAGAGGGACAGATACGCAGTATTTT.

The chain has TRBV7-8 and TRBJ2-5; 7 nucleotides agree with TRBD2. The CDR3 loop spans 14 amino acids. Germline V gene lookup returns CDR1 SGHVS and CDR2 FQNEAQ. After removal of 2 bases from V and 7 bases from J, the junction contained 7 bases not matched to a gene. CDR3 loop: CASSLLAWEGTQYF. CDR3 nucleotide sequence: TGTGCCAGCAGCTTACTAGCGTGGGAGGGGACCCAGTACTTC. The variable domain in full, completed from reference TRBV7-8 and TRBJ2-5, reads GAGVSQSPRYKVAKRGQDVALRCDPISGHVSLFWYQQALGQGPEFLTYFQNEAQLDKSGLPSDRFFAERPEGSVSTLKIQRTQQEDSAVYLCASSLLAWEGTQYFGPGTRLLVL.

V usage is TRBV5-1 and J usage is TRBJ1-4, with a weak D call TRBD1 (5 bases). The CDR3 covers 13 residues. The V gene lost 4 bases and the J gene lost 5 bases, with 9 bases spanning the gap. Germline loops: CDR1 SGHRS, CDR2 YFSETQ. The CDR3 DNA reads TGCGCCAGCAGCGGGGGTGTCAATGAAAAACTGTTTTTT. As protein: CASSGGVNEKLFF.

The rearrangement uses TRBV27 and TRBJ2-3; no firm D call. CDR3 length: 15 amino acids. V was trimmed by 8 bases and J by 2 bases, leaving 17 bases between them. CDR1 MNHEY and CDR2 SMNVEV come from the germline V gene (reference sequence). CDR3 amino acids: CASAWGRLSTDTQYF. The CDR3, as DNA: TGTGCCAGCGCCTGGGGTCGGCTGTCCACAGATACGCAGTATTTT.

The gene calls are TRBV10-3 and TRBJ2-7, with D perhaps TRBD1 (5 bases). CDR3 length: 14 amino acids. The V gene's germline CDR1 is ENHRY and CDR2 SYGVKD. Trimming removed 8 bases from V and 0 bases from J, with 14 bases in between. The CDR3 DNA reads TGTGCCATCGGGTACGGCAGGGACTCCTACGAGCAGTACTTC. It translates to CAIGYGRDSYEQYF.

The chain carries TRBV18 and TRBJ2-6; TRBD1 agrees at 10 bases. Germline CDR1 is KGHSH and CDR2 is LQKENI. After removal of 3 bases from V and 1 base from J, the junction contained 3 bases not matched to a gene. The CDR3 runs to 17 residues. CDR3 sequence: CASSPGQGRSGANVLTF. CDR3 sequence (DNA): TGTGCCAGCTCACCGGGACAGGGGAGGTCTGGGGCCAACGTCCTGACTTTC.

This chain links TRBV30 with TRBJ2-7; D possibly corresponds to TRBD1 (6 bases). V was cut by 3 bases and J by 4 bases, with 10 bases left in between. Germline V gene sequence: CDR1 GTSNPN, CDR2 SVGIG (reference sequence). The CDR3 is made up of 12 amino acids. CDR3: CAWRTQGYEQYF. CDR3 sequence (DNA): TGTGCCTGGAGAACACAGGGTTACGAGCAGTACTTC.

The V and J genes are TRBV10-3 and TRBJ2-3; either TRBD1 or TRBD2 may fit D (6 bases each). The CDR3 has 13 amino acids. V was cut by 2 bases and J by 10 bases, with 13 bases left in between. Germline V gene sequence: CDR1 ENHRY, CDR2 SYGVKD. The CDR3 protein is CAISEATGRSQYF. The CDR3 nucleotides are TGTGCCATCAGTGAGGCCACAGGGAGGTCGCAGTATTTT.

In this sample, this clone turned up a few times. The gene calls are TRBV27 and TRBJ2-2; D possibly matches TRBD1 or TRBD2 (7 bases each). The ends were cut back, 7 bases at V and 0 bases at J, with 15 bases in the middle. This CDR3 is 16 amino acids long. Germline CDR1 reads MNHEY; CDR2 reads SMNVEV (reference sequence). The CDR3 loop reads CASTPAGQTNTGELFF. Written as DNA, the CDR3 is TGTGCCAGCACTCCAGCGGGACAGACGAACACCGGGGAGCTGTTTTTT.

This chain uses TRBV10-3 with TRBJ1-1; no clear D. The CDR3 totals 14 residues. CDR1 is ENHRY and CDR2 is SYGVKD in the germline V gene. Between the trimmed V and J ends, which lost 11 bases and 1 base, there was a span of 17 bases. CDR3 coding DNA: TGTGCCGGACGGGTAGGCGGCGGGAACACTGAAGCTTTCTTT. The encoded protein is CAGRVGGGNTEAFF.

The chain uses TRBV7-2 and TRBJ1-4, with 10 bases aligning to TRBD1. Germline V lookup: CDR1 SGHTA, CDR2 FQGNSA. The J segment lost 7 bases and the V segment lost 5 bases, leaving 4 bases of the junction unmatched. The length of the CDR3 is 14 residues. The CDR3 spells CASSQDRGPEKLFF. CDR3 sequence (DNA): TGTGCCAGCAGCCAAGACAGGGGGCCTGAAAAACTGTTTTTT.

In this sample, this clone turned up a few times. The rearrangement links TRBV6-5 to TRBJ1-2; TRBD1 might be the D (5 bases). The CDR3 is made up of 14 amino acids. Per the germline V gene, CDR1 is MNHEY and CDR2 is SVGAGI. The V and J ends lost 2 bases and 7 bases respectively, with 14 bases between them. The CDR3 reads CASSYLAGHGGYTF. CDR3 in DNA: TGTGCCAGCAGTTACCTCGCAGGGCATGGTGGCTACACCTTC.

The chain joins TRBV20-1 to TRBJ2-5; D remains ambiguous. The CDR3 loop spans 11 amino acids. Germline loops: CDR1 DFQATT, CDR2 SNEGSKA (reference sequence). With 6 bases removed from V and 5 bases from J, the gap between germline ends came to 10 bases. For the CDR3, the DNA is TGCAGTGCCCTAAAAGTGGAGACCCAGTACTTC. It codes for CSALKVETQYF.

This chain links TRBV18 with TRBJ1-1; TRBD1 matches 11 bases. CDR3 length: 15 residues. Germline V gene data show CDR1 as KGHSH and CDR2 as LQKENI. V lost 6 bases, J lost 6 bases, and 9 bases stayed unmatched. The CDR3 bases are TGTGCCAGCTCGTCCTTGGGGACAGGGGGTTCTGAAGCTTTCTTT. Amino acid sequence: CASSSLGTGGSEAFF. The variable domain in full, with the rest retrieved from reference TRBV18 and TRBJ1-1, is NAGVMQNPRHLVRRRGQEARLRCSPMKGHSHVYWYRQLPEEGLKFMVYLQKENIIDESGMPKERFSAEFPKEGPSILRIQQVVRGDSAAYFCASSSLGTGGSEAFFGQGTRLTVV.

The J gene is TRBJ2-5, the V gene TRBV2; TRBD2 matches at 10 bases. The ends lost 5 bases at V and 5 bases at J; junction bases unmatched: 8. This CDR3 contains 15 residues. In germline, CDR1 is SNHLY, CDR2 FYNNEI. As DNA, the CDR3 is TGTGCCAGCAGTAGAGCGGGAGGGGCGGAGGAGACCCAGTACTTC. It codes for CASSRAGGAEETQYF.